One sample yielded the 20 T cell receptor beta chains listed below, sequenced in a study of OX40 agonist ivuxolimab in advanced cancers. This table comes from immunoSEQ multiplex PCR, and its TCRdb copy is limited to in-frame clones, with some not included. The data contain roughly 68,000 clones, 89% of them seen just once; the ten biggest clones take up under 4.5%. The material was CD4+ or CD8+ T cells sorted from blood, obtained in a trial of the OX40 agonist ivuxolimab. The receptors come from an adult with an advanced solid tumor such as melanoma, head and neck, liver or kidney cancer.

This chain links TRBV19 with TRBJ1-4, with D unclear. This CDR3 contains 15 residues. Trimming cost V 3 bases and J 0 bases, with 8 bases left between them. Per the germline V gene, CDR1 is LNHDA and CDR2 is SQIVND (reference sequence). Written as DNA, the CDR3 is TGTGCCAGTAGTATCCCAGCTGCAACTAATGAAAAACTGTTTTTT. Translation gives CASSIPAATNEKLFF.

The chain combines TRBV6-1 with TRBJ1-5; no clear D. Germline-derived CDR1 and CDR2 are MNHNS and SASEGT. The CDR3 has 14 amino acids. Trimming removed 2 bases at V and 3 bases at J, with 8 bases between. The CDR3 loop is CASSEHRNNQPQHF. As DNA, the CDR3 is TGTGCCAGCAGTGAACACCGGAACAATCAGCCCCAGCATTTT.

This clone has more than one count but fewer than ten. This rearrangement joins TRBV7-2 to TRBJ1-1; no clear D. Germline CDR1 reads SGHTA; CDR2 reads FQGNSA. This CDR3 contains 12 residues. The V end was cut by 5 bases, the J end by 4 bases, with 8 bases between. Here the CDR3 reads CASSRGVTEAFF. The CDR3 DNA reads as TGTGCCAGCAGCCGGGGTGTCACTGAAGCTTTCTTT.

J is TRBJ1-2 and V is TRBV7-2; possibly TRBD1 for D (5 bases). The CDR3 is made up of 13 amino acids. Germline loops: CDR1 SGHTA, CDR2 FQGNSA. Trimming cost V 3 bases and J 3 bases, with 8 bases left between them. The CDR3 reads CASSLRGYYGYTF. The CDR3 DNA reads TGTGCCAGCAGCTTGAGGGGTTACTATGGCTACACCTTC.

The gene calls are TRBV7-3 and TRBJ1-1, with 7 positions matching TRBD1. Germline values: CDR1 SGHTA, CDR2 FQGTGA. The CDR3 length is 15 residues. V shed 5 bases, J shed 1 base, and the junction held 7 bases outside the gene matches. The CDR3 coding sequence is TGTGCCAGCAGCCAGGGGGTTGCGGGGAACACTGAAGCTTTCTTT. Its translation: CASSQGVAGNTEAFF. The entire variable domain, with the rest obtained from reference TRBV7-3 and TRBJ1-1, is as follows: GAGVSQTPSNKVTEKGKYVELRCDPISGHTALYWYRQSLGQGPEFLIYFQGTGAADDSGLPNDRFFAVRPEGSVSTLKIQRTERGDSAVYLCASSQGVAGNTEAFFGQGTRLTVV.

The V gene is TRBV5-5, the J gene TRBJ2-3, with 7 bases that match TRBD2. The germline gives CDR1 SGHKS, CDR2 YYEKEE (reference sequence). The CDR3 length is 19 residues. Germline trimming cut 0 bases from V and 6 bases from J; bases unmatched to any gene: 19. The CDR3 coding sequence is TGTGCCAGCAGCTTGGCCAGCGGGATATCCCCTAATATGGCGGATACGCAGTATTTT. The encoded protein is CASSLASGISPNMADTQYF.

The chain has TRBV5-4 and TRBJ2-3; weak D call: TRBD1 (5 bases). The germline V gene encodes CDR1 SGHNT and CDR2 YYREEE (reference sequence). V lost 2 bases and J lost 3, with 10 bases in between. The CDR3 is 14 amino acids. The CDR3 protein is CASSFREGTDTQYF. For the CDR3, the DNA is TGTGCCAGCAGCTTCAGGGAAGGGACAGATACGCAGTATTTT.

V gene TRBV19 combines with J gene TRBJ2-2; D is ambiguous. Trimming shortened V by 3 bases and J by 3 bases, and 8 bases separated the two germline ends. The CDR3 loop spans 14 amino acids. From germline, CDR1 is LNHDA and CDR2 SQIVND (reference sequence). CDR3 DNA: TGTGCCAGTAGTATCGGCGGCCACACCGGGGAGCTGTTTTTT. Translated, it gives CASSIGGHTGELFF. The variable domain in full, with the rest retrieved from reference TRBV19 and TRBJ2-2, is DGGITQSPKYLFRKEGQNVTLSCEQNLNHDAMYWYRQDPGQGLRLIYYSQIVNDFQKGDIAEGYSVSREKKESFPLTVTSAQKNPTAFYLCASSIGGHTGELFFGEGSRLTVL.

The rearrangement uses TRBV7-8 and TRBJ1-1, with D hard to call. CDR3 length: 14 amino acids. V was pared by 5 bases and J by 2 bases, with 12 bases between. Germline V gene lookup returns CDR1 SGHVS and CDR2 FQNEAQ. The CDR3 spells CASSVTRLNTEAFF. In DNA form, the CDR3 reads TGTGCCAGCAGCGTGACACGGCTAAACACTGAAGCTTTCTTT.

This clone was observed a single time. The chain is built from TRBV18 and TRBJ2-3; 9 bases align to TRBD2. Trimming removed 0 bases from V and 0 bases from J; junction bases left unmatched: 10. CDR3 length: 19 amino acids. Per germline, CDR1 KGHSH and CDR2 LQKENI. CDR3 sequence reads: CASSPPGLASPPSTDTQYF. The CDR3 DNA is TGTGCCAGCTCACCACCGGGACTAGCTAGTCCCCCTAGCACAGATACGCAGTATTTT.

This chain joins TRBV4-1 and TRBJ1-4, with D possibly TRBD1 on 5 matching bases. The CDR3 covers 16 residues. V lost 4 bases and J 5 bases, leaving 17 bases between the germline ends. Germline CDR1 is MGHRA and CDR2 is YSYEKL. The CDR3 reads CASSPVGQQSNEKLFF. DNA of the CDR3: TGCGCCAGCAGCCCAGTGGGGCAACAGTCAAATGAAAAACTGTTTTTT.

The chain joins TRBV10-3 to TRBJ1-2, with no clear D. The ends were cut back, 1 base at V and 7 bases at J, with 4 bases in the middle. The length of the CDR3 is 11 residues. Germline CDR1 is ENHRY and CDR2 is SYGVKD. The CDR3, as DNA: TGTGCCATCAGTGAGTATGGTGGCTACACCTTC. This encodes CAISEYGGYTF.

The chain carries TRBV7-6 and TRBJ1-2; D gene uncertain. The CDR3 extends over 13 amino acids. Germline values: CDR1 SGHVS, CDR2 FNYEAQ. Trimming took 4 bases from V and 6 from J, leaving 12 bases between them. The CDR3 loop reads CASSSQHRNGYTF. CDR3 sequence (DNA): TGTGCCAGCAGCTCCCAGCATCGGAATGGCTACACCTTC.

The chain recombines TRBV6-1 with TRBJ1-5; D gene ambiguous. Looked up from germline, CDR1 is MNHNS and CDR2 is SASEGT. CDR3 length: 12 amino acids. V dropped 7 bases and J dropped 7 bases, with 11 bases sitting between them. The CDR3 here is CASMVPRQPQHF. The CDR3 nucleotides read TGTGCCAGCATGGTGCCAAGGCAGCCCCAGCATTTT.

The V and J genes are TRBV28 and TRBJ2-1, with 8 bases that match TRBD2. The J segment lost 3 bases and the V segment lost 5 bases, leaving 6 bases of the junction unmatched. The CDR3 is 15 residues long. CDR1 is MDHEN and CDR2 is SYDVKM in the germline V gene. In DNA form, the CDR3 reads TGTGCCAGCAGTCAAAGGGGACTAGACTACAATGAGCAGTTCTTC. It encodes CASSQRGLDYNEQFF.

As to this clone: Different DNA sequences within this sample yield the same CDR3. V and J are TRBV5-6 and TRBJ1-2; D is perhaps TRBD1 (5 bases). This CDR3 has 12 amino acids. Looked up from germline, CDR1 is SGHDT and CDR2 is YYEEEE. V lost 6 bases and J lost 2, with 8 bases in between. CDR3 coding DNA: TGTGCCAGCAATCGACAGAACTATGGCTACACCTTC. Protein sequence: CASNRQNYGYTF.

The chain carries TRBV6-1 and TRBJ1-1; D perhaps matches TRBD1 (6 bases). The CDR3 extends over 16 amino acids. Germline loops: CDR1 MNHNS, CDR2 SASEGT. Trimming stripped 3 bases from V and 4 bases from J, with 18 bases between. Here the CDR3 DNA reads TGTGCCAGCAGTGACCTGGACAGTCTGGTTGGCACTGAAGCTTTCTTT. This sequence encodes CASSDLDSLVGTEAFF.

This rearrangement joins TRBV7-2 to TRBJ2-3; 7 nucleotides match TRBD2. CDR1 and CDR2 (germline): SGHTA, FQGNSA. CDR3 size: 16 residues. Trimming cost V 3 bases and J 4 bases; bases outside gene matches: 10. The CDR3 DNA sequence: TGTGCCAGCAGCTTGGCTAGCGGAGGAGGAGCAGATACGCAGTATTTT. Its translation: CASSLASGGGADTQYF.

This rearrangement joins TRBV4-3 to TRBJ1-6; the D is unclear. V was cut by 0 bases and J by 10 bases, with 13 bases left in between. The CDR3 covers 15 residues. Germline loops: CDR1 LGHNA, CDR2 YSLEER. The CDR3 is CASSQDIKVDSPLHF. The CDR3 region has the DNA TGCGCCAGCAGCCAAGACATAAAGGTGGACTCACCCCTCCACTTT.

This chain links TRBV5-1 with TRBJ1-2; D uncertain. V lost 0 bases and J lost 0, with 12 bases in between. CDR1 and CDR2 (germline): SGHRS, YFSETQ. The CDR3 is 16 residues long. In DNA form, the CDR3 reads TGCGCCAGCAGCTTGGCGGCAGGCAGCGCTAACTATGGCTACACCTTC. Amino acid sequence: CASSLAAGSANYGYTF.